These 14 T cell receptor beta chains originate from one sample sequenced in a study of blood T cells in healthy people across ages (dated by TCRdb to about 2015). The receptor library was made with 5' RACE. The reads were generated on an Illumina HiSeq 2500. The second PCR ran for roughly 7 to 11 cycles and used a J-beta primer mix along with a sample-barcoded 5' primer. Using fastp trimming at Q25 and MiXCR clonotype assembly, TCRdb reanalyzed the public sequencing data and kept in-frame beta chains. Every CDR3 protein is listed once, alongside the most common genes and DNA of its rows. The sample profile shows roughly 1.4 million distinct CDR3 sequences; approximately 59% of them were found once. Of the sample, 6.5% to 8.5% is held by the ten largest clones. Sequenced input: blood. These receptors were collected from a man younger than 30 in good health.

J is TRBJ2-7 and V is TRBV20-1, with TRBD1 identical over 7 bases. From germline, CDR1 is DFQATT and CDR2 SNEGSKA (reference sequence). Trimming removed 3 bases from V and 2 bases from J; junction bases left unmatched: 13. The CDR3 consists of 16 residues. As DNA, the CDR3 is TGCAGTGCTAGGAGTTTACGACAGGGTGACCCCTACGAGCAGTACTTC. Translated: CSARSLRQGDPYEQYF.

This clonotype was observed a few times. V usage is TRBV4-1 and J usage is TRBJ2-2; 10 nucleotides match TRBD2. Losses at the gene ends were 3 bases for V and 5 bases for J; bases not matched to a gene: 3. Per the germline V gene, CDR1 is MGHRA and CDR2 is YSYEKL. This CDR3 has 15 residues. In DNA form, the CDR3 reads TGCGCCAGCAGCCACCTAGCGGGAGAAACCGGGGAGCTGTTTTTT. Translation: CASSHLAGETGELFF.

The chain recombines TRBV3-1 with TRBJ2-5, with D uncertain. Germline values: CDR1 LGHDT, CDR2 YNNKEL (reference sequence). V was clipped by 11 bases and J by 0 bases, with 10 bases between them. This CDR3 is built from 12 residues. DNA for the CDR3: TGTGCCGCGTCTGGGTACCAAGAGACCCAGTACTTC. Amino acids: CAASGYQETQYF.

The chain carries TRBV6-6 and TRBJ1-4; D unresolved. The CDR3 runs 10 residues. The germline gives CDR1 MNHNY, CDR2 SVGAGI (reference sequence). Trimming left V 5 bases short and J 8 bases short, with 3 bases between. CDR3 residues: CASSGEKLFF. In nucleotides, the CDR3 is TGTGCCAGCAGTGGAGAAAAACTGTTTTTT.

The CDR3 here is CASSHNSGVPAGEQFF. CDR3 bases: TGTGCCAGCAGCCATAACAGCGGGGTCCCCGCGGGTGAGCAGTTCTTC. The V and J genes are TRBV4-2 and TRBJ2-1; 7 bases match TRBD2. V lost 3 bases to trimming and J lost 9 bases; unmatched junction nucleotides: 14. There are 16 residues in the CDR3. The germline gives CDR1 LGHNA, CDR2 YNFKEQ.

Points on this clonotype: The junction and the germline gene differ at one end; a read error may be behind it. The gene calls are TRBV6-6 and TRBJ2-3; D possibly corresponds to TRBD2 (5 bases). The length of the CDR3 is 15 residues. The V gene's germline CDR1 is MNHNY and CDR2 SVGAGI (reference sequence). The CDR3 region has the DNA TGTGCCAGCAGTTACCAATCTTCTAGCACAGATATGCAGTATTTT. Translated, it gives CASSYQSSSTDMQYF.

The chain uses TRBV6-6 and TRBJ1-2, with 9 bases that match TRBD1. From germline, CDR1 is MNHNY and CDR2 SVGAGI (reference sequence). This CDR3 spans 15 amino acids. V gave up 3 bases and J gave up 7 bases; unmatched junction bases: 9. The CDR3 DNA reads as TGTGCCAGCAGTTATACTGACAGGGGGAATGGTGGCTACACCTTC. Translating gives CASSYTDRGNGGYTF.

The rearrangement joins TRBV6-5 to TRBJ2-7; 8 bases are a match to TRBD1. Trimming cost V 4 bases and J 4 bases; bases outside gene matches: 12. The germline gives CDR1 MNHEY, CDR2 SVGAGI. The CDR3 has 16 residues. CDR3 DNA sequence: TGTGCCAGCAGTTTTTCTACTCGGACAGGGAAATACGAGCAGTACTTC. It translates to CASSFSTRTGKYEQYF.

This clonotype came up many times. V usage is TRBV6-6 and J usage is TRBJ2-1; D is unclear. Per germline, CDR1 MNHNY and CDR2 SVGAGI (reference sequence). The CDR3 is made up of 12 amino acids. Deletions cut 2 bases from V and 4 bases from J, with 3 bases between. The CDR3 bases are TGTGCCAGCAGTTACGGATACAATGAGCAGTTCTTC. The encoded protein is CASSYGYNEQFF.

This clonotype has only a few counts. The genes are TRBV20-1 and TRBJ1-1, with D hard to call. This CDR3 is built from 11 residues. CDR1 is DFQATT, CDR2 SNEGSKA, per germline (reference sequence). V lost 2 bases and J 3 bases, leaving 4 bases between the germline ends. CDR3 DNA sequence: TGCAGTGCTAGATCGGACACTGAAGCTTTCTTT. Protein product: CSARSDTEAFF.

This clonotype appeared once. This rearrangement joins TRBV7-6 to TRBJ2-5; TRBD1 might be the D (6 bases). From germline, CDR1 is SGHVS and CDR2 FNYEAQ. V lost 5 bases and J lost 4, with 11 bases in between. The CDR3 is 13 residues long. CDR3: CASSENRAETQYF. CDR3 nucleotide sequence: TGTGCCAGCAGCGAGAACAGGGCAGAGACCCAGTACTTC.

The chain links TRBV4-3 to TRBJ1-4; no reliable D call. Trimming stripped 0 bases from V and 14 bases from J, with 16 bases between. The germline V gene has CDR1 LGHNA and CDR2 YSLEER. The CDR3 totals 14 residues. The CDR3 DNA reads TGCGCCAGCAGCCAAGAGGGTTTGATAGATGAGCTGTTTTTT. It yields the protein CASSQEGLIDELFF.

This clonotype has a handful of counts. The V gene is TRBV12-3 or TRBV12-4, the J gene TRBJ1-2, with D uncertain. The CDR3 covers 13 residues. V lost 2 bases and J 2 bases, leaving 6 bases between the germline ends. The CDR3 spells CASSLSSNYGYTF. The CDR3 coding sequence is TGTGCCAGCAGTTTATCCTCCAACTATGGCTACACCTTC.

J is TRBJ2-2 and V is TRBV20-1; no clear D gene. Germline V gene lookup returns CDR1 DFQATT and CDR2 SNEGSKA (reference sequence). The CDR3 has 14 residues. Deletions cut 3 bases from V and 0 bases from J, with 8 bases between. The CDR3 DNA reads as TGCAGTGCTAGGGAACAAACGAACACCGGGGAGCTGTTTTTT. It yields the protein CSAREQTNTGELFF.